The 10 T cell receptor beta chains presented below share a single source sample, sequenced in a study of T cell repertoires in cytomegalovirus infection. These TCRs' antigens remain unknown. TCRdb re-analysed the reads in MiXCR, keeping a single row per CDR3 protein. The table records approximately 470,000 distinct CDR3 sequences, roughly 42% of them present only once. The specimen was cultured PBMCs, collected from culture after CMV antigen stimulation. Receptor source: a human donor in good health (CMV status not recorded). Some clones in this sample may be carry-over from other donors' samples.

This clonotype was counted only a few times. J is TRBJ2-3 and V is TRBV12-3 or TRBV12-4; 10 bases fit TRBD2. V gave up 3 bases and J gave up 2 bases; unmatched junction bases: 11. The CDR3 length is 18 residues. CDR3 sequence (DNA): TGTGCCAGCAGTTTGGGCCTAAGAGGACTAGCGGTCACAGATACGCAGTATTTT. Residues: CASSLGLRGLAVTDTQYF.

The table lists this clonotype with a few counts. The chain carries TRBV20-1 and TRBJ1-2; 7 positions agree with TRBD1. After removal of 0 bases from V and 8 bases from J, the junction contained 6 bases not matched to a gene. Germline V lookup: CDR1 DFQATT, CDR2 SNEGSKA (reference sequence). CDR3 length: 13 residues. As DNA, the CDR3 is TGCAGTGCTAGAGATCGGACAGGACGGGGCTACACCTTC. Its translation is CSARDRTGRGYTF.

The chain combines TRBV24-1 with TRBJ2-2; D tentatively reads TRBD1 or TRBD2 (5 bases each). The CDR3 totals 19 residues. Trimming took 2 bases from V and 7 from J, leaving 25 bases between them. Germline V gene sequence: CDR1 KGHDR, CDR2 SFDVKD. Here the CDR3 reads CATSDSDADGAFADGELFF. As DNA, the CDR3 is TGTGCCACCAGTGATTCGGACGCCGACGGGGCCTTCGCTGACGGGGAGCTGTTTTTT.

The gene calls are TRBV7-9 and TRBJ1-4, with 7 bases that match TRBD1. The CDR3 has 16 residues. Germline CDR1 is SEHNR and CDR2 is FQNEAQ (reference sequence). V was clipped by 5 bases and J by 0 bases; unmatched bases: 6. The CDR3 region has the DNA TGTGCCAGCAGCGATCTCCAGGGGGCAACTAATGAAAAACTGTTTTTT. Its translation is CASSDLQGATNEKLFF.

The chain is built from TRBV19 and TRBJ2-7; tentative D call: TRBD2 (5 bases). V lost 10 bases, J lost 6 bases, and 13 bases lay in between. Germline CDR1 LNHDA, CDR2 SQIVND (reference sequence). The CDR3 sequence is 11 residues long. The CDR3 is CATRSAGEQYF. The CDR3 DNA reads TGTGCCACCCGGTCGGCGGGCGAGCAGTACTTC.

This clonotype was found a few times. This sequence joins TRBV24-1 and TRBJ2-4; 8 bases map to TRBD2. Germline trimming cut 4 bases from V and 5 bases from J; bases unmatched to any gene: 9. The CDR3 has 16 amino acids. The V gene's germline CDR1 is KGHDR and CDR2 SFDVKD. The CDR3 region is CATSESPAGEQNIQYF. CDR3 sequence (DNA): TGTGCCACCAGTGAATCTCCAGCGGGAGAGCAAAACATTCAGTACTTC.

CDR3 DNA: TGTGCCAGCCGTCCCTGGGGAAAGGGGCGGGGAAAACTGTTTTTT. It specifies CASRPWGKGRGKLFF. V is TRBV12-3 or TRBV12-4 and J is TRBJ1-4; TRBD1 might be the D (5 bases). Trimming pared 8 bases from V and 10 bases from J, leaving 23 bases between. This CDR3 is built from 15 residues.

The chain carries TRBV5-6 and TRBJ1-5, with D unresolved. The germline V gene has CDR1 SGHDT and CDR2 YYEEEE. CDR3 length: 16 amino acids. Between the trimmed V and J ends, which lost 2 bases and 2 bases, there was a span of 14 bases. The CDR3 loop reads CASSFFAGLGNQPQHF. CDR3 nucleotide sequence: TGTGCCAGCAGCTTTTTTGCGGGGTTGGGCAATCAGCCCCAGCATTTT.

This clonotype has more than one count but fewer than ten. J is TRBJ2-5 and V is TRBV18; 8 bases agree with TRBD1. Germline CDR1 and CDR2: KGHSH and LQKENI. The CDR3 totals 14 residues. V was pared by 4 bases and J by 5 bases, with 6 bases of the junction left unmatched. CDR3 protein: CASSQTGAGETQYF. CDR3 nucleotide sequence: TGTGCCAGCTCACAGACAGGGGCTGGGGAGACCCAGTACTTC.

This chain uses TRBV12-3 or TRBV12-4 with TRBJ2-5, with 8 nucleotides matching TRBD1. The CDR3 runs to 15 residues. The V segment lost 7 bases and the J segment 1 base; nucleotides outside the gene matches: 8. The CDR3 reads CASTKGTGTQETQYF. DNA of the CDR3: TGTGCCAGCACCAAGGGGACAGGCACCCAAGAGACCCAGTACTTC.